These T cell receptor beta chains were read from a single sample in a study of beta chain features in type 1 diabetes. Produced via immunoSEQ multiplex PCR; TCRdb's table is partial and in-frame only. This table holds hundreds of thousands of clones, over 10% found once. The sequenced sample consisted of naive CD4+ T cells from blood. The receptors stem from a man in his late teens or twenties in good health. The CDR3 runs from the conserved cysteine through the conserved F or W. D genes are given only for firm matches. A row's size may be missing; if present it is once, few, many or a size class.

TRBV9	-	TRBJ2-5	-	TGTGCCAGCAGCGTAGCTCCAGGGGTTAAGGGGGAGACCCAGTACTTC	CASSVAPGVKGETQYF
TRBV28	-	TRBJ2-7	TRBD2	TGTGCCAGCAGTTTGGGGGGGTTCTCCTACGAGCAGTACTTC	CASSLGGFSYEQYF
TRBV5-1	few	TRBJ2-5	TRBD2	TGCGCCAGCAGCCCACCAGCGGGGGCCCAAGAGACCCAGTACTTC	CASSPPAGAQETQYF
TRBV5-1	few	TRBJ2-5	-	TGCGCCAGCAGCAGACGGACAGAGCAAGAGACCCAGTACTTC	CASSRRTEQETQYF
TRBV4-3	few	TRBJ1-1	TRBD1	TGCGCCAGCAGCCAACAGGGGGTCGGGACTGAAGCTTTCTTT	CASSQQGVGTEAFF
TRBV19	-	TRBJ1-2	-	TGTGCCAGTTCGCCGCAATCGCAGGGGAACTATGGCTACACCTTC	CASSPQSQGNYGYTF
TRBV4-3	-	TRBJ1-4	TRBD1	TGCGCCAGCAGCCGGGAGGGGGACAGGCGTAATGAAAAACTGTTTTTT	CASSREGDRRNEKLFF
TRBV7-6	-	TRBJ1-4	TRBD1	TGTGCCAGCAGCGTTAGGGGGGGACAGGGATCGGTTGGAAAACTGTTTTTT	CASSVRGGQGSVGKLFF
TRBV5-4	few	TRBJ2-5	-	TGTGCCAGCAGCGATCCCTCGAGGCAGGGAGAGACCCAGTACTTC	CASSDPSRQGETQYF
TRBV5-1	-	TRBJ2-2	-	TGCGCCAGCAGCCGTCAGGGGAACACCGGGGAGCTGTTTTTT	CASSRQGNTGELFF
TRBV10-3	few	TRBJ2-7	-	TGTGCCATCAGTGGCGCAACCTACGAGCAGTACTTC	CAISGATYEQYF
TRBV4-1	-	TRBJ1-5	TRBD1	TGCGCCAGCAGCTCTCCCGGGACAGGGAAGACTCAGCCCCAGCATTTT	CASSSPGTGKTQPQHF
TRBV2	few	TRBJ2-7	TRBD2	TGTGCCAGCAGTTCCGGGGACTACTACGAGCAGTACTTC	CASSSGDYYEQYF
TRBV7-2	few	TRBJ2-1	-	TGTGCCAGCAGCTTAGCTCCCCTAGGAGGCGGGATTACCAATGAGCAGTTCTTC	CASSLAPLGGGITNEQFF
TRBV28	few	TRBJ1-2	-	TGTGCCAGCAGTTCAGGATCAGGGGTTTTGACTAACTATGGCTACACCTTC	CASSSGSGVLTNYGYTF
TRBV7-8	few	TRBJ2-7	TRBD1	TGTGCCAGCAGCGCCTGGACAGGGCCCTACGAGCAGTACTTC	CASSAWTGPYEQYF
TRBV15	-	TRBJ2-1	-	TGTGCCACCAGCAGAGATGTTTGGCGGGGTAGCAATGAGCAGTTCTTC	CATSRDVWRGSNEQFF
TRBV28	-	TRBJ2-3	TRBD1	TGTGCCAGCAGTGGGACAGTTAGCACAGATACGCAGTATTTT	CASSGTVSTDTQYF
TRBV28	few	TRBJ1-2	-	TGTGCCAGCAGGCCAAGCGGAGGCTATGGCTACACCTTC	CASRPSGGYGYTF
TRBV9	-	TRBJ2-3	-	TGTGCCAGCAGCGTAGAGGACTACCGTGCGCAGTATTTT	CASSVEDYRAQYF
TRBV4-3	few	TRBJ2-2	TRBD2	TGCGCCAGCATGCGAGGACTAGCGGGAGGGACGAACACCGGGGAGCTGTTTTTT	CASMRGLAGGTNTGELFF
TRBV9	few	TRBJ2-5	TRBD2	TGTGCCAGCAGCGTATTCCCTCTAGCGGGGGGCGGGGAGACCCAGTACTTC	CASSVFPLAGGGETQYF
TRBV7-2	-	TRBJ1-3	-	TGTGCCAGCAGTAAACAGGGAATTGGAAACACCATATATTTT	CASSKQGIGNTIYF
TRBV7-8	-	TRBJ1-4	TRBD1	TGTGCCAGCAGCTCCGTAGGGGGACAGAATGAAAAACTGTTTTTT	CASSSVGGQNEKLFF